What follows describes a single TCR beta chain. Its specificity is not known. The J segment lost 6 bases and the V segment lost 5 bases, leaving 9 bases of the junction unmatched. Germline V CDR1 and CDR2: WNHNN, SYGVQD (reference sequence). The CDR3 has 15 residues. The data originate from a study of cytomegalovirus exposure and HLA in healthy donors. Overall study findings and caveats: Most TCR sequences were rare, but some public TCRs occurred in many donors.

The protocol was immunoSEQ multiplex PCR, while the TCRdb copy is restricted to in-frame clones and leaves out a portion. The sample has some 170,000 clones; around 96% are singletons. The chain uses TRBV10-1 and TRBJ1-2; 10 nucleotides agree with TRBD1. This receptor was taken from a woman between 18 and 29 years old in good health and CMV-seronegative. Sample: PBMCs. CDR3 in amino acids: CASSSAGQGENGYTF. CDR3 coding DNA: TGCGCCAGCAGTTCTGCCGGACAGGGGGAGAATGGCTACACCTTC.